This TCR beta chain was recorded in a study of T-cell memory formation after mild COVID-19. Turning to the study itself: Among the donors, TCR clusters were largely specific to each donor.

TCRdb reprocessed the 5' RACE reads via MiXCR and lists one record per CDR3 protein. The table shows 550,000 to 600,000 distinct CDR3 sequences, with 15% to 20% occurring only once. This clonotype was seen more than once but under ten times. As yet, its antigen is unknown. The ends were cut back, 5 bases at V and 1 base at J, with 14 bases in the middle. Germline CDR1 SEHNR, CDR2 FQNEAQ (reference sequence). The CDR3 is made up of 15 amino acids. Study findings and constraints: Cross-reactive memory appears to have joined, as suggested by some responding clones showing up in pre-infection memory.

This chain links TRBV7-9 with TRBJ1-1, with D possibly TRBD1 on 5 matching bases. Sequencing was carried out using PBMCs or a T cell subset sorted from them (not recorded which). This TCR was recovered from an adult woman who had mild COVID-19 (a few samples of this study predate the infection). Cell type and time point are not known. This chain's CDR3 is CASSQGRVENTEAFF. The CDR3, as DNA: TGTGCCAGCAGCCAAGGCAGGGTGGAGAACACTGAAGCTTTCTTT.